Listed below are T cell receptor beta chains from one sample, sequenced in a study of blood T cell repertoires in COVID-19. Generated by immunoSEQ multiplex PCR, the TCRdb table keeps only in-frame clones and is missing some. The sample holds about 180,000 clones, approximately 87% seen once. Material: peripheral blood. These receptors were taken from a man in his forties with active or convalescent COVID-19. The conserved cysteine and the conserved F or W are not part of the CDR3 here. The order of the fields is V gene, CDR3 length, CDR3 protein.

TRBV18,13,ASSPTYRENTEAF
TRBV9,13,ASSVVPETGNTIY
TRBV29-1,8,SVGTYEQY
TRBV27,12,ASSSVSTGNGYT
TRBV6-5,10,ASRPDRAGYT
TRBV19,14,ASSIPRTGGNQPQH
TRBV28,13,ASSTHGTGGSEQY
TRBV7-2,13,ASSWTGDSNQPQH
TRBV5-1,13,ASSLGQGTNSPLH
TRBV27,15,ASSSLERDLSTDTQY
TRBV5-8,11,ASNPRDKSGYT